This TCR beta chain was identified during a study of response to subunit inactivated influenza vaccine listed by TCRdb under 2018. A note on the overall study: Deep quantitative profiling of the T cell receptor repertoire was used in the study to follow responses to a trivalent subunit inactivated influenza vaccine. What the authors observed across the whole study: It was suggested by the authors that each seasonal influenza vaccination may recruit only a limited number of new T cells.

Receptor libraries were prepared by RT-PCR. Sequenced on an Illumina HiSeq 2500. TCRdb reran the public reads through fastp at Q25 and MiXCR, keeping productive beta chains. Entries that share a CDR3 protein sequence are merged under the most common genes and DNA. The sample records around 570,000 distinct CDR3 sequences, roughly 12% of which are singletons. The leading ten clones occupy about 11% of the sample. This clonotype was counted only a few times. No cognate antigen has been identified for it. Base qualities were left out, and no much larger clone turns up one base away. These data are also associated with another study on T cells expressing NK-cell markers. As the second study states: 5'RACE template switching, by which a universal primer site and unique molecular identifiers were added, was used to make TCR beta cDNA libraries. TCR beta-chain repertoires were profiled in sorted CD3+CD56+NKG2C+, CD3+CD56+NKG2C- and CD3+CD56-NKG2C+ T-cell subsets from about 8 donors. Among the eight sequenced donors, seven were HCMV-seropositive and one was HCMV-seronegative. In several experiments an anti-gammadeltaTCR antibody was added to restrict sorting to alphabetaTCR-expressing T cells. In roughly 6 donors, the dominant CD3+CD56+NKG2C+ clonotypes ranked among the top 10 CD8+ clonotypes, making up roughly 1.0-7.0% of CD8+ T cells. Those dominant clonotypes were again the most abundant among CD3+CD56-NKG2C+ cells in four donors, at about 25-65%. It remained unclear whether the expanded NKG2C-expressing T cell clones were specific for HCMV antigens. The eight sequenced donors were randomly selected healthy volunteers, three men and five women. HCMV-specific IgG was detected in serum with a commercial ELISA kit to determine HCMV serostatus. Peripheral blood mononuclear cells were isolated from blood by Ficoll density gradient centrifugation. Bulk peripheral blood T-cell repertoires were additionally sequenced from unsorted PBMC for about 6 donors. Priming for cDNA synthesis came from the TCR beta constant segment, and two successive PCR amplification steps followed. Libraries were sequenced as 2 x 150 bp reads on Illumina HiSeq 2000/2500, MiSeq or NextSeq. MIGEC was used to demultiplex reads and group reads by UMI, and MiTCR was used to assemble and quantify clonotypes. To exclude erroneous sequences, only TCR cDNA sequences supported by at least two reads were retained. Downstream repertoire analysis used the tcR package, and clonotypes were matched across fractions by CDR3 nucleotide sequence plus V segment. Antigen specificity was annotated against VDJdb with VDJmatch, allowing one amino acid substitution in CDR3.

The source of this sequence is a man aged 50-60 years who received an inactivated influenza vaccine. Donor details come from another sample of the same person, matched by shared clones. The material was PBMCs from blood, obtained on the day of vaccination.

The nucleotides are TGTGCCAGCAGCTTACAGGCAGGCGCCCAAGAGACCCAGTACTTC. This codes for CASSLQAGAQETQYF. This chain joins TRBV7-2 to TRBJ2-5, with the D gene too uncertain to name. The V and J ends are trimmed by 2 bases and 1 base, leaving 11 bases between them. Spanning cysteine to phenylalanine, the CDR3 consists of 15 amino acids. Of the read, only the CDR3 DNA is kept; its 45 bases are in frame from base 1. The CDR1 and CDR2 encoded by the germline V gene are SGHTA and FQGNSA.